The clone carrying this T cell receptor (beta chain) occurred a few times. Time point defined: newly diagnosed GD, antithyroid drugs for less than 3 months. Following extraction of RNA from PBMCs, that RNA was used to make the TCR library. For TCR beta, libraries came from iRepertoire HTBI primers and Arm-PCR of CDR3 regions. TCRdb redid the calling of the multiplex PCR reads with MiXCR, one entry per CDR3 protein. Seen here are some 370,000 distinct CDR3 sequences, around 11% observed once, and the top ten hold under 20%. The germline V gene has CDR1 SQVTM and CDR2 ANQGSEA. The V end was cut by 7 bases, the J end by 0 bases, with 16 bases between. The CDR3 loop spans 15 amino acids. The data are from a study of regulatory T cells in long-lasting Graves disease. Study-wide context: Recently diagnosed Graves' patients had received antithyroid drugs for under 3 months.

The sample was also reused in another study, on T cells in Graves' hyperthyroidism and ophthalmopathy.

The receptor was derived from a woman under 30 with Graves disease. The chain couples TRBV29-1 to TRBJ2-1; maybe TRBD1 (6 bases). This specimen consisted of peripheral blood mononuclear cells (PBMCs), obtained at new diagnosis, from a patient treated with antithyroid drugs. CDR3 sequence: CSAPGTTSSYNEQFF. The CDR3 DNA is TGCAGCGCCCCCGGGACAACGAGCTCCTACAATGAGCAGTTCTTC.